The rows below give T cell receptor beta chains drawn from one sample of a study of blood T cell repertoires in COVID-19. Some clones are missing from TCRdb's copy, which holds only in-frame ones; the method was immunoSEQ multiplex PCR. The sample includes about 99,000 clones, around 88% of them seen just once. Sequencing input: peripheral blood. The receptors come from a human donor in a cohort sampled during active COVID-19. Both conserved end residues are part of each CDR3. D genes are given only for firm matches. Only some rows state a clone size, as once, few, many or a class for expanded clones.

J: TRBJ1-2; size: NA; D: TRBD1; V: TRBV30; CDR3: CAWSEQQGAPIYGYTF; DNA: TGTGCCTGGAGTGAACAACAGGGGGCCCCCATCTATGGCTACACCTTC
J: TRBJ1-5; size: once; D: NA; V: TRBV30; CDR3: CAWSFQGGQPQHF; DNA: TGTGCCTGGAGTTTCCAGGGTGGACAGCCCCAGCATTTT
J: TRBJ2-3; size: NA; D: TRBD2; V: TRBV7-6; CDR3: CASSLEASGSTDTQYF; DNA: TGTGCCAGCAGCTTAGAGGCTAGCGGGAGCACAGATACGCAGTATTTT
J: TRBJ1-2; size: NA; D: TRBD1; V: TRBV3-1/TRBV3-2; CDR3: CASSQEQGANYGYTF; DNA: TGTGCCAGCAGCCAAGAACAGGGGGCAAACTATGGCTACACCTTC
J: TRBJ2-4; size: once; D: TRBD1; V: TRBV5-4; CDR3: CASSLGDRGSGGIQYF; DNA: TGTGCCAGCAGCTTGGGGGACAGGGGGTCGGGAGGCATTCAGTACTTC
J: TRBJ2-7; size: NA; D: NA; V: TRBV30; CDR3: CAWSTRYRVYEQYF; DNA: TGTGCCTGGAGTACGCGATACAGGGTCTACGAGCAGTACTTC
J: TRBJ2-1; size: NA; D: TRBD2; V: TRBV5-1; CDR3: CASSLSGGGNEQFF; DNA: TGCGCCAGCAGCTTGTCTGGGGGAGGGAATGAGCAGTTCTTC
J: TRBJ2-7; size: NA; D: NA; V: TRBV19; CDR3: CASSTQRGGMQYF; DNA: TGTGCCAGTAGCACCCAGCGCGGGGGCATGCAGTACTTC
J: TRBJ1-2; size: NA; D: TRBD1; V: TRBV5-4; CDR3: CASSKGQGVNYGYTF; DNA: TGTGCCAGCAGCAAGGGACAGGGGGTGAACTATGGCTACACCTTC
J: TRBJ2-3; size: NA; D: NA; V: TRBV21-1; CDR3: CASSTSSTDTQYF; DNA: TGTGCCAGCAGCACCAGTAGCACAGATACGCAGTATTTT
J: TRBJ2-7; size: NA; D: NA; V: TRBV2; CDR3: CASRTTDYEQYF; DNA: TGTGCCAGCAGGACGACAGACTACGAGCAGTACTTC
J: TRBJ1-4; size: NA; D: NA; V: TRBV7-9; CDR3: CASTHRSTNEKLFF; DNA: TGTGCCAGCACGCACAGATCAACTAATGAAAAACTGTTTTTT
J: TRBJ2-5; size: NA; D: NA; V: TRBV11-2; CDR3: CASSPQSRTTEYF; DNA: TGTGCCAGCAGCCCCCAATCGAGGACTACGGAGTACTTC
J: TRBJ2-1; size: NA; D: TRBD2; V: TRBV7-3; CDR3: CASSLAGGIYNEQFF; DNA: TGTGCCAGCAGCTTAGCGGGGGGGATATACAATGAGCAGTTCTTC
J: TRBJ1-5; size: medium-sized; D: NA; V: TRBV27; CDR3: CASRPSTGHSNQPQHF; DNA: TGTGCCAGCAGACCTTCGACAGGCCATAGCAATCAGCCCCAGCATTTT
J: TRBJ2-6; size: NA; D: TRBD1; V: TRBV7-9; CDR3: CASSSTPGQGVAGANVLTF; DNA: TGTGCCAGCAGCTCCACTCCGGGACAGGGGGTAGCTGGGGCCAACGTCCTGACTTTC
J: TRBJ1-1; size: NA; D: NA; V: TRBV14; CDR3: CASSHGGGRSNTEAFF; DNA: TGTGCCAGCAGCCATGGGGGAGGCAGATCGAACACTGAAGCTTTCTTT
J: TRBJ2-4; size: NA; D: NA; V: TRBV6-2/TRBV6-3; CDR3: CASSILLAKNIQYF; DNA: TGTGCCAGCAGTATACTATTAGCCAAAAACATTCAGTACTTC
J: TRBJ1-6; size: NA; D: NA; V: TRBV21-1; CDR3: CASSYTGTYNSPLHF; DNA: TGTGCCAGCAGCTATACTGGTACCTATAATTCACCCCTCCACTTT
J: TRBJ2-4; size: NA; D: NA; V: TRBV3-1/TRBV3-2; CDR3: CASSQDQLAKNIQYF; DNA: TGTGCCAGCAGCCAAGATCAGTTAGCCAAAAACATTCAGTACTTC
J: TRBJ1-1; size: NA; D: NA; V: TRBV7-8; CDR3: CASSFGGTTEAFF; DNA: TGTGCCAGCAGCTTCGGGGGGACCACTGAAGCTTTCTTT
J: TRBJ1-6; size: NA; D: NA; V: TRBV6-1; CDR3: CASSDREGNSPLHF; DNA: TGTGCCAGCAGTGATCGGGAGGGGAATTCACCCCTCCACTTT
J: TRBJ1-5; size: NA; D: NA; V: TRBV2; CDR3: CARALQGGNQPQHF; DNA: TGTGCCAGAGCCTTACAGGGTGGCAATCAGCCCCAGCATTTT
J: TRBJ1-1; size: NA; D: NA; V: TRBV5-1; CDR3: CASSLALGAAANTEAFF; DNA: TGCGCCAGCAGCTTGGCCCTTGGGGCCGCTGCGAACACTGAAGCTTTCTTT
J: TRBJ2-7; size: NA; D: NA; V: TRBV25-1; CDR3: CASSLPRGSSYEQYF; DNA: TGTGCCAGCAGTTTACCTCGGGGGAGCTCCTACGAGCAGTACTTC
J: TRBJ1-2; size: NA; D: TRBD1; V: TRBV18; CDR3: CASSRTGEGSYGYTF; DNA: TGTGCCAGCTCTCGGACAGGGGAAGGTAGCTATGGCTACACCTTC
J: TRBJ1-5; size: NA; D: NA; V: TRBV4-2; CDR3: CASSQDIRQPQHF; DNA: TGTGCCAGCAGCCAAGATATACGGCAGCCCCAGCATTTT
J: TRBJ2-2; size: NA; D: NA; V: TRBV11-2; CDR3: CASSLRGGELFF; DNA: TGTGCCAGCAGCTTAAGGGGCGGGGAGCTGTTTTTT
J: TRBJ2-1; size: NA; D: NA; V: TRBV11-2; CDR3: CASSLEPRDEQFF; DNA: TGTGCCAGCAGCTTAGAGCCCAGGGATGAGCAGTTCTTC
J: TRBJ2-3; size: NA; D: NA; V: TRBV7-9; CDR3: CASSLGLGSGSTDTQYF; DNA: TGTGCCAGCAGCTTAGGCCTTGGGAGCGGGAGCACAGATACGCAGTATTTT
J: TRBJ2-5; size: NA; D: NA; V: TRBV7-2; CDR3: CASSTTPGGGTQYF; DNA: TGTGCCAGCAGCACAACTCCAGGTGGTGGGACCCAGTACTTC
J: TRBJ2-3; size: NA; D: TRBD2; V: TRBV23-1; CDR3: CASSQSKRLAGSTDTQYF; DNA: TGCGCCAGCAGTCAATCAAAGCGACTAGCGGGAAGCACAGATACGCAGTATTTT